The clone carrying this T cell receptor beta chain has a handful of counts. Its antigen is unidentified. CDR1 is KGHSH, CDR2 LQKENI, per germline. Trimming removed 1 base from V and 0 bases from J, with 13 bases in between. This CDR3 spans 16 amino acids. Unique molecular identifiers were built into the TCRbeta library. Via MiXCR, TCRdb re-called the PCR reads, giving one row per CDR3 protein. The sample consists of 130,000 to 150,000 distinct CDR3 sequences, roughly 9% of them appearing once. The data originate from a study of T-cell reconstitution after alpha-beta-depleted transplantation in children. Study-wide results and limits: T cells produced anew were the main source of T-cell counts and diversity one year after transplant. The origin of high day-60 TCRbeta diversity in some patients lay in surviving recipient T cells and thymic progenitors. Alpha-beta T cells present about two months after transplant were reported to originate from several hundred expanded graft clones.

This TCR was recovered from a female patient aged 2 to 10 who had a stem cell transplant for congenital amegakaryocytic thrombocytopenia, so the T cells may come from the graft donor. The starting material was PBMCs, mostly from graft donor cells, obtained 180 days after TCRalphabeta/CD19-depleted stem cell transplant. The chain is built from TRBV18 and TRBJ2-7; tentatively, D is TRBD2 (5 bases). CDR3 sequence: CASSPLSLGSSYEQYF. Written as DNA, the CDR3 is TGTGCCAGCTCACCACTGTCTTTAGGGAGCTCCTACGAGCAGTACTTC.